The entry that follows covers one T cell receptor beta chain sequence. This sample stems from a study of blood T cells in healthy people across ages. Sample-barcoded 5' priming and a J-beta primer mix drove a second PCR of about 7 to 11 cycles. Via MiXCR, TCRdb re-called the 5' RACE reads, giving one row per CDR3 protein. The sample includes about 1.5 million distinct CDR3 sequences, about 42% of them seen just once. In germline, CDR1 is SGHRS, CDR2 YFSETQ. The CDR3 is 16 residues long. Staff drew approximately 9.1 milliliters of peripheral blood from each donor. Total RNA, at least 6 micrograms per sample, came from PBMCs.

This TCR was sampled from a young woman in good health. Sequencing was carried out using blood. This chain joins TRBV5-1 and TRBJ2-1; 7 bases fit TRBD2. The tail of the sequence fits TRBJ2-7 better, so the J call may be wrong. Written as DNA, the CDR3 is TGCGCCAGCAGCTTGGCCAGCGGGGTGACCTACAATGAGCAGTACTTC. It yields the protein CASSLASGVTYNEQYF.